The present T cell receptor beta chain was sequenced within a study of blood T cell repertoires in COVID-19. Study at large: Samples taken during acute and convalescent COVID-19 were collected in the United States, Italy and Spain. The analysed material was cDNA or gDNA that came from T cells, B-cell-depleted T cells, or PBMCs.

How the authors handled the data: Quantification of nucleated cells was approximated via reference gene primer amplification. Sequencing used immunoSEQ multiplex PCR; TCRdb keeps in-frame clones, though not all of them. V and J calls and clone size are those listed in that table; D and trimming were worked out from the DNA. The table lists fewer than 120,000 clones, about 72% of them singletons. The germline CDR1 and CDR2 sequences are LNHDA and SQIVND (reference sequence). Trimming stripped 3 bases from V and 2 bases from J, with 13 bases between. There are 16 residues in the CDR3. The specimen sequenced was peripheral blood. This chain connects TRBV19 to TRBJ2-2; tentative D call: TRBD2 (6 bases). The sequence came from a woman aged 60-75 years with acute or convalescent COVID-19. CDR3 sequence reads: CASSMPGGLNTGELFF. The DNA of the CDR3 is TGTGCCAGTAGTATGCCAGGAGGGTTAAACACCGGGGAGCTGTTTTTT.